This TCR beta chain originates from a study of a mutant IDH1 vaccine in newly diagnosed glioma. Sequenced by immunoSEQ multiplex PCR; TCRdb stores in-frame clones only, minus some. The sample consists of 75,000 to 85,000 clones, over 75% of them appearing once. Time point noted: week 5, during vaccination. Each dose delivered 300 ug of mutant IDH1 20-mer peptide subcutaneously with imiquimod. Trimming pared 0 bases from V and 2 bases from J, leaving 8 bases between. Germline lookup yields CDR1 SGHDT and CDR2 YYEEEE. CDR3 length: 14 amino acids. As to this clone: Its antigen is still unknown.

The chain is built from TRBV5-6 and TRBJ2-5, with D uncertain. The receptor comes from a woman between 50 and 59 years old with glioma. This material consisted of PBMCs, taken from a glioma patient whose treatment included an IDH1 peptide vaccine. The CDR3 sequence is CASSLVAVQETQYF. CDR3 nucleotide sequence: TGTGCCAGCAGCTTGGTGGCAGTACAAGAGACCCAGTACTTC.